Here is one T cell receptor (beta chain) with its context. TCRdb's copy holds only in-frame clones and misses some; the assay was immunoSEQ multiplex PCR. The sample yields approximately 130,000 clones, roughly 87% seen once. The data were obtained in a study of blood T cell repertoires in COVID-19. CDR1 SGDLS and CDR2 YYNGEE come from the germline V gene. CDR3 size: 17 residues. Trimming cost V 0 bases and J 0 bases; bases outside gene matches: 8. In assigning cohorts, the study relied on participant-reported clinical history. The sample was PBMCs or T cells enriched from blood (not recorded which). This receptor was obtained from a man aged 25-45 years who had recovered from COVID-19. The chain combines TRBV9 with TRBJ1-1; TRBD1 aligns across 7 bases. The CDR3 nucleotides are TGTGCCAGCAGCGTAGGGGCAGGGGGTGAGTTGAACACTGAAGCTTTCTTT. It translates to CASSVGAGGELNTEAFF.